This entry features one TCR beta chain sequence. This sample was included in a study of blood T cell repertoires in COVID-19. Background on the study: Acute and convalescent COVID-19 specimens originated in the United States, Italy and Spain. PBMCs, B-cell-depleted T cells, or T cells were the source of the cDNA or gDNA that made up the material.

This CDR3 contains 12 residues. Germline CDR1 reads MGHRA; CDR2 reads YSYEKL. The V end lost 0 bases, the J end lost 12 bases, and 10 bases lay between the germline ends. In the authors' workflow: Reference gene primer amplification gave nucleated cell count estimates. Some clones are missing from TCRdb's copy, which holds only in-frame ones; the method was immunoSEQ multiplex PCR. That table supplies the V and J calls and clone size; D and trimming were determined from the DNA. This sample yields around 250,000 clones, of which 65% to 85% are seen a single time; roughly 8.7% belongs to the top ten. The source of this sequence is a man aged 40-50 years with active or convalescent COVID-19. The sequencing sample was made of peripheral blood. The rearrangement joins TRBV4-1 to TRBJ2-3; D is unclear. CDR3 DNA sequence: TGCGCCAGCAGCCAAGACAGGTCCGTTCAGTATTTT. It specifies CASSQDRSVQYF.